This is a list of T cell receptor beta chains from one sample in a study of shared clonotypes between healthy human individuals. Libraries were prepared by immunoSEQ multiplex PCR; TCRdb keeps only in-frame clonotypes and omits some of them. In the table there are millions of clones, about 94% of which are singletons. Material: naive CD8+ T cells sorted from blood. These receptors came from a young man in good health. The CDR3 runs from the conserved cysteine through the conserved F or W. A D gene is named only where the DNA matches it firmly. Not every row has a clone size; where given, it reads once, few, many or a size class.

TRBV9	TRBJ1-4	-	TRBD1	TGTGCCAGCAGCCCACAGGGGGCAAACGAAAAACTGTTTTTT	CASSPQGANEKLFF
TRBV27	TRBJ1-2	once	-	TGTGCCAGCAGTCTCCGTGGGTCGGGCTACACCTTC	CASSLRGSGYTF
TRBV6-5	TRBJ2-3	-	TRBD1	TGTGCCAGCAACTCGGGACAGGGGACAGATACGCAGTATTTT	CASNSGQGTDTQYF
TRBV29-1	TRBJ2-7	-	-	TGCAGCGTTGAACAGGGCTCCTACGAGCAGTACTTC	CSVEQGSYEQYF
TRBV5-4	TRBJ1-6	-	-	TGTGCCAGCAGCTTGCCCACAGGCCCCGAGATTTTT	CASSLPTGPEIF
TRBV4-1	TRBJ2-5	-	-	TGCGCCAGCAGCCAAGTTGCAGGGGCGGCGGAGACCCAGTACTTC	CASSQVAGAAETQYF
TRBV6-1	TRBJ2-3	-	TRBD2	TGTGCCAGCAGTGACCGGCTAGCGGGGCCGGCAGATACGCAGTATTTT	CASSDRLAGPADTQYF
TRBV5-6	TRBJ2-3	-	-	TGTGCCAGCAGCTTTGACTTCACAGATACGCAGTATTTT	CASSFDFTDTQYF
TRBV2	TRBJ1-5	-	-	TGTGCCAGCACCCCAGGCTGGAATCAGCCCCAGCATTTT	CASTPGWNQPQHF
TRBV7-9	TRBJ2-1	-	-	TGTGCCAGCAGCTTACTTGGCGGGGCCTACAATGAGCAGTTCTTC	CASSLLGGAYNEQFF
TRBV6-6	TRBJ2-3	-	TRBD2	TGTGCCACCTTAGCGGGTACTAGCACAGATACGCAGTATTTT	CATLAGTSTDTQYF
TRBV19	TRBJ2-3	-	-	TGTGCCAGTAGTACCACAGGGCTAAACACAGATACGCAGTATTTT	CASSTTGLNTDTQYF
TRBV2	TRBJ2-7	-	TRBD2	TGTGCCAGCAGTGCGGCTAGCGGAAGCTACGAGCAGTACTTC	CASSAASGSYEQYF